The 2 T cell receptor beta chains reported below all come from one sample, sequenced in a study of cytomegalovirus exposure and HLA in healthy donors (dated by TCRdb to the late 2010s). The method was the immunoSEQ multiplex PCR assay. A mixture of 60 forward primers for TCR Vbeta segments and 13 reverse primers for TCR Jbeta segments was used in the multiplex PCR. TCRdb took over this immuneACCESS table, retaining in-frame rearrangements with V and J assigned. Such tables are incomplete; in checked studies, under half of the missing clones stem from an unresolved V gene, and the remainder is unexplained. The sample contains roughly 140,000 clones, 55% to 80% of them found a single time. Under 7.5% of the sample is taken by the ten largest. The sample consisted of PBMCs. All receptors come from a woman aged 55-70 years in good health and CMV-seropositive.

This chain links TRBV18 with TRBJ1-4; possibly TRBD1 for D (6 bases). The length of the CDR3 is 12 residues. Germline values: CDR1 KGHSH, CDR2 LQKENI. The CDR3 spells CAKGATNEKLFF. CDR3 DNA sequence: TGTGCTAAGGGGGCAACTAATGAAAAACTGTTTTTT. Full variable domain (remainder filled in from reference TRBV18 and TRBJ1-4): NAGVMQNPRHLVRRRGQEARLRCSPMKGHSHVYWYRQLPEEGLKFMVYLQKENIIDESGMPKERFSAEFPKEGPSILRIQQVVRGDSAAYFCAKGATNEKLFFGSGTQLSVL.

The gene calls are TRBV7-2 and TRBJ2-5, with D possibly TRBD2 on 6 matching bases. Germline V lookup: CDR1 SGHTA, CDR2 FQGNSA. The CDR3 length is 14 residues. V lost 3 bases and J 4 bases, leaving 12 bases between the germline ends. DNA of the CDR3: TGTGCCAGCAGCTTTCAGGGAGGTCCAGAGACCCAGTACTTC. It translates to CASSFQGGPETQYF.